Listed below are T cell receptor beta chains from one sample, sequenced in a study of blood T cell repertoires in COVID-19. The protocol was immunoSEQ multiplex PCR, while the TCRdb copy is restricted to in-frame clones and leaves out a portion. Of 90,000 to 120,000 clones in the sample, around nine tenths were seen once. The sequenced material came from peripheral blood. These TCRs come from a man between 65 and 85 years old with acute or convalescent COVID-19. CDR3s include the opening cysteine and the closing phenylalanine or tryptophan. The order of the fields is clone size, V gene, D gene, J gene, CDR3 DNA, CDR3 protein. The D gene is left open where the match is weak. Clone size is shown for a subset of rows, as once, few, many or a class of expanded clone.

abundance: .
v_gene: TRBV27
d_gene: .
j_gene: TRBJ1-1
CDR3nt: TGTGCCAGCAGTTTCTCGGGTTCCACTGAAGCTTTCTTT
CDR3aa: CASSFSGSTEAFF

abundance: .
v_gene: TRBV18
d_gene: .
j_gene: TRBJ1-4
CDR3nt: TGTGCCAGCTCAGGACTCGATGAAAAACTGTTTTTT
CDR3aa: CASSGLDEKLFF

abundance: once
v_gene: TRBV28
d_gene: TRBD1
j_gene: TRBJ2-2
CDR3nt: TGTGCCAGCAGCCTCGGGACAGTGCAAGGGGAGCTGTTTTTT
CDR3aa: CASSLGTVQGELFF

abundance: .
v_gene: TRBV19
d_gene: TRBD1
j_gene: TRBJ1-5
CDR3nt: TGTGCCAGTAGTAACCGGGACAGGGGGCCCCTTAGCAATCAGCCCCAGCATTTT
CDR3aa: CASSNRDRGPLSNQPQHF

abundance: .
v_gene: TRBV28
d_gene: .
j_gene: TRBJ1-3
CDR3nt: TGTGCCAGCAGAACCACAGGGAGCTCTGGAAACACCATATATTTT
CDR3aa: CASRTTGSSGNTIYF

abundance: .
v_gene: TRBV5-1
d_gene: .
j_gene: TRBJ1-5
CDR3nt: TGCGCCAGCAGCTTGGCCGGCGGAGATCAGCCCCAGCATTTT
CDR3aa: CASSLAGGDQPQHF

abundance: .
v_gene: TRBV5-1
d_gene: TRBD1
j_gene: TRBJ1-2
CDR3nt: TGCGCCAGCAGCTTGCCCCCGGGACAGGGAATCTATGGCTACACCTTC
CDR3aa: CASSLPPGQGIYGYTF

abundance: .
v_gene: TRBV5-4
d_gene: .
j_gene: TRBJ2-7
CDR3nt: TGTGCCAGCAGCTTTGATCGGGGGTACGAGCAGTACTTC
CDR3aa: CASSFDRGYEQYF

abundance: .
v_gene: TRBV4-1
d_gene: TRBD1
j_gene: TRBJ1-2
CDR3nt: TGCGCCAGCAGCCAAGTCGGGACAGGGACCAACTATGGCTACACCTTC
CDR3aa: CASSQVGTGTNYGYTF

abundance: .
v_gene: TRBV9
d_gene: .
j_gene: TRBJ2-2
CDR3nt: TGTGCCAGCAGCGTAGCGGTGAACACCGGGGAGCTGTTTTTT
CDR3aa: CASSVAVNTGELFF

abundance: .
v_gene: TRBV27
d_gene: .
j_gene: TRBJ1-5
CDR3nt: TGTGCCAGCAGTCTACACAGGGTTAATCAGCCCCAGCATTTT
CDR3aa: CASSLHRVNQPQHF

abundance: .
v_gene: TRBV6-1
d_gene: .
j_gene: TRBJ2-1
CDR3nt: TGTGCCAGCAGTGGAGCTAGCGTGTCCTCCTACAATGAGCAGTTCTTC
CDR3aa: CASSGASVSSYNEQFF

abundance: .
v_gene: TRBV27
d_gene: .
j_gene: TRBJ2-2
CDR3nt: TGTGCCAGCAGCTACAGGTCGAACACCGGGGAGCTGTTTTTT
CDR3aa: CASSYRSNTGELFF

abundance: .
v_gene: TRBV5-6
d_gene: .
j_gene: TRBJ1-1
CDR3nt: TGTGCCAGCAGCCCACGCGGGGCTGAAGCTTTCTTT
CDR3aa: CASSPRGAEAFF

abundance: .
v_gene: TRBV7-8
d_gene: .
j_gene: TRBJ1-1
CDR3nt: TGTGCCAGCAGTCAATCAGAAATGAACACTGAAGCTTTCTTT
CDR3aa: CASSQSEMNTEAFF

abundance: .
v_gene: TRBV7-9
d_gene: .
j_gene: TRBJ1-4
CDR3nt: TGTGCCAGCAGCTTTCAGGGAGGGCAAACTAATGAAAAACTGTTTTTT
CDR3aa: CASSFQGGQTNEKLFF

abundance: .
v_gene: TRBV18
d_gene: TRBD1
j_gene: TRBJ1-5
CDR3nt: TGTGCCAGCTCACGAGGACAGGACAATCAGCCCCAGCATTTT
CDR3aa: CASSRGQDNQPQHF

abundance: .
v_gene: TRBV5-6
d_gene: .
j_gene: TRBJ2-7
CDR3nt: TGTGCCAGCAGCTTGGATTCGGGCGAGCAGTACTTC
CDR3aa: CASSLDSGEQYF

abundance: .
v_gene: TRBV20-1
d_gene: .
j_gene: TRBJ2-1
CDR3nt: TGCAGTGCTAGTCTTGGCGGGCGGGTACGAGGGAATGAGCAGTTCTTC
CDR3aa: CSASLGGRVRGNEQFF

abundance: .
v_gene: TRBV5-1
d_gene: .
j_gene: TRBJ2-1
CDR3nt: TGCGCCAGCAGCTTGGATTCACCGGGTGAGCAGTTCTTC
CDR3aa: CASSLDSPGEQFF